A selection of T cell receptor beta chains follows, all from one sample in a study of blood T cells in healthy people across ages. TCRdb called the 5' RACE reads again in MiXCR, with one record for every CDR3 protein. Among hundreds of thousands of distinct CDR3 sequences listed, 58% were seen once. Sequencing was done on a sample of blood. Receptor source: a man younger than 45 in good health. Both conserved end residues are part of each CDR3. A D gene is named only where the DNA matches it firmly. Clone size appears in some rows only: once, few, many, or a class for an expanded clone.

j_call | d_call | v_call | clone_size | cdr3_aa | cdr3_nt
TRBJ2-3 | - | TRBV28 | - | CASSPSDGTDTQYF | TGTGCCAGCAGTCCGAGCGACGGGACAGATACGCAGTATTTT
TRBJ2-5 | - | TRBV5-1 | - | CTSSLGSAGAQETQYF | TGCACCAGCAGCTTGGGGTCGGCCGGGGCTCAAGAGACCCAGTACTTC
TRBJ2-1 | - | TRBV7-6 | - | CASGQAGSDEQFF | TGTGCCAGCGGACAAGCTGGGAGCGATGAGCAGTTCTTC
TRBJ2-1 | - | TRBV7-2 | few | CASSPPGAYNEQFF | TGTGCCAGCAGCCCACCCGGGGCCTACAATGAGCAGTTCTTC
TRBJ2-1 | - | TRBV3-1 | - | CASSQGTVTEQFF | TGTGCCAGCAGCCAAGGGACTGTAACCGAGCAGTTCTTC
TRBJ1-2 | TRBD1 | TRBV29-1 | - | CSVQQSDRGAPPYYGYTF | TGCAGCGTTCAACAATCGGACAGGGGCGCACCTCCCTACTATGGCTACACCTTC
TRBJ1-1 | - | TRBV7-2 | - | CASSLGRLTGAFF | TGTGCCAGCAGCTTAGGGAGATTAACCGGAGCTTTCTTT
TRBJ1-2 | - | TRBV27 | - | CASSFGRAYGYTF | TGTGCCAGCAGTTTTGGCAGGGCCTATGGCTACACCTTC
TRBJ2-7 | - | TRBV20-1 | - | CSARRGTNYEQYF | TGCAGTGCTAGAAGGGGGACGAACTACGAGCAGTACTTC
TRBJ2-1 | TRBD1 | TRBV11-2 | - | CASSLDGTGVNEQFF | TGTGCCAGCAGCTTAGATGGGACAGGGGTCAATGAGCAGTTCTTC
TRBJ1-2 | - | TRBV28 | few | CASSGPVSYTF | TGTGCCAGCAGCGGACCCGTTAGCTACACCTTC
TRBJ1-1 | - | TRBV7-9 | - | CARDRSAFF | TGTGCCAGAGACAGGTCGGCTTTCTTT
TRBJ2-5 | TRBD2 | TRBV20-1 | - | CSARGLAGAETQYF | TGCAGTGCTCGGGGCCTAGCGGGAGCGGAGACCCAGTACTTC
TRBJ1-5 | - | TRBV30 | - | CAWSVGGSYQPQHF | TGTGCCTGGAGTGTAGGAGGGAGCTATCAGCCCCAGCATTTT
TRBJ1-2 | TRBD1 | TRBV4-2 | - | CASSQYGQGLYGYTF | TGTGCCAGCAGCCAGTACGGACAGGGTTTGTATGGCTACACCTTC
TRBJ2-5 | - | TRBV7-2 | few | CASSPISLRGEETQYF | TGTGCCAGCAGCCCGATTTCCTTGAGGGGAGAAGAGACCCAGTACTTC
TRBJ2-5 | TRBD2 | TRBV5-1 | - | CASSLVPGGSETQYF | TGCGCCAGCAGCTTGGTTCCGGGAGGCTCAGAGACCCAGTACTTC
TRBJ2-5 | TRBD1 | TRBV7-2 | - | CASSLWPGQNLNQETQYF | TGTGCCAGCAGCTTATGGCCGGGACAGAACTTAAACCAAGAGACCCAGTACTTC
TRBJ1-2 | - | TRBV4-2 | - | CASSQPVPSNYGYTF | TGTGCCAGCAGCCAGCCAGTTCCTAGTAACTATGGCTACACCTTC
TRBJ2-1 | TRBD1 | TRBV12-5 | - | CASTRSTGGPYNEQFF | TGTGCTAGTACGAGGTCGACAGGGGGTCCCTACAATGAGCAGTTCTTC
TRBJ1-1 | - | TRBV6-5 | once | CASREDRDGEAFF | TGTGCCAGCAGGGAAGACCGGGACGGTGAAGCTTTCTTT
TRBJ2-3 | - | TRBV6-1 | - | CASSFGTLLTDTQYF | TGTGCCAGCAGCTTTGGGACGTTGTTAACAGATACGCAGTATTTT
TRBJ1-1 | - | TRBV10-3 | - | CAISESSGDAFF | TGTGCCATCAGTGAGTCGTCGGGGGATGCTTTCTTT
TRBJ2-7 | TRBD2 | TRBV20-1 | - | CSAFPTSGSHYEQYF | TGCAGTGCTTTCCCTACTAGCGGGAGTCACTACGAGCAGTACTTC
TRBJ2-7 | TRBD1 | TRBV7-9 | once | CASSPDRGRSEQYF | TGTGCCAGCAGCCCGGACAGGGGGCGCAGCGAGCAGTACTTC
TRBJ1-5 | - | TRBV6-1 | - | CASSDIPEQPQHF | TGTGCCAGCAGTGACATTCCAGAACAGCCCCAGCATTTT
TRBJ2-3 | - | TRBV5-6 | - | CASSFYSGSGFTDTQYF | TGTGCCAGCAGCTTCTACAGTGGGTCCGGATTTACAGATACGCAGTATTTT
TRBJ2-7 | - | TRBV2 | - | CASRRGLSTYEQYF | TGTGCCAGCAGAAGAGGGTTGAGCACCTACGAGCAGTACTTC
TRBJ2-7 | TRBD2 | TRBV6-5 | few | CASSYGIAGAYEQYF | TGTGCCAGCAGTTATGGAATAGCGGGAGCCTACGAGCAGTACTTC
TRBJ2-5 | TRBD1 | TRBV29-1 | - | CSVEWFGTGEETQYF | TGCAGCGTTGAATGGTTCGGGACAGGGGAAGAGACCCAGTACTTC
TRBJ2-1 | TRBD2 | TRBV12-3/TRBV12-4 | - | CASTRTSGRNEQFF | TGTGCCAGCACCAGGACTAGCGGGAGGAATGAGCAGTTCTTC
TRBJ2-3 | TRBD1 | TRBV4-2 | - | CASRTGQSDTQYF | TGTGCCAGCAGAACGGGACAGTCGGATACGCAGTATTTT
TRBJ2-2 | TRBD2 | TRBV4-2 | once | CASSQVFSLAGEINIGELFF | TGTGCCAGCAGCCAAGTGTTTTCGCTAGCGGGAGAGATTAATATCGGGGAGCTGTTTTTT